A single sample gave rise to the 18 T cell receptor beta chains below, sequenced in a study of blood T cells in healthy people across ages. The authors ran a second PCR of about 7 to 11 cycles using a sample-barcoded 5' primer and a J-beta primer mix. TCRdb passed the 5' RACE reads through MiXCR, listing each CDR3 protein once. The sample has roughly 1,800,000 distinct CDR3 sequences, roughly 50% seen once. Sequences were obtained from blood. Receptors were obtained from a woman in her 40s in good health.

J is TRBJ1-2 and V is TRBV4-1; a possible D gene is TRBD1 (6 bases). With 3 bases removed from V and 6 bases from J, the gap between germline ends came to 17 bases. Germline-derived CDR1 and CDR2 are MGHRA and YSYEKL. The CDR3 length is 15 residues. Here the CDR3 DNA reads TGCGCCAGCAGCCAGGAACGACAGGCCACTGATGGCTACACCTTC. Encoded protein: CASSQERQATDGYTF.

The chain couples TRBV13 to TRBJ2-4, with 15 bases fitting TRBD2. Trimming removed 10 bases from V and 8 bases from J; junction bases left unmatched: 9. This CDR3 comprises 15 residues. In germline, CDR1 is PRHDT, CDR2 FYEKMQ (reference sequence). In DNA, the CDR3 is TGTGCCACTGGACTAGCGGGGGGGCGCCTTGACATTCAGTACTTC. Translating it yields CATGLAGGRLDIQYF. Variable domain in full (rest from reference TRBV13 and TRBJ2-4): AAGVIQSPRHLIKEKRETATLKCYPIPRHDTVYWYQQGPGQDPQFLISFYEKMQSDKGSIPDRFSAQQFSDYHSELNMSSLELGDSALYFCATGLAGGRLDIQYFGAGTRLSVL.

This clonotype was counted a few times. The chain combines TRBV6-2 or TRBV6-3 with TRBJ2-3, with unresolved D. Germline-derived CDR1 and CDR2 are MNHEY and SVGEGT. V was shortened by 2 bases and J by 7 bases, with 13 bases between the two germline ends. This CDR3 region has 14 residues. This chain's CDR3 is CASSYGQRRNTQYF. The CDR3 coding sequence is TGTGCCAGCAGTTACGGTCAGCGTAGGAATACGCAGTATTTT.

This clonotype showed up just a few times. The genes are TRBV3-1 and TRBJ2-7, with TRBD1 identical over 9 bases. Germline V gene lookup returns CDR1 LGHDT and CDR2 YNNKEL (reference sequence). The CDR3 spans 14 residues. Trimming took 5 bases from V and 5 from J; bases not matched to a gene: 7. The CDR3 sequence: CASSSGTGIHEQYF. CDR3 bases: TGTGCCAGCAGCTCCGGGACAGGGATCCACGAGCAGTACTTC.

The CDR3 reads CASSPGTGGQTNYGYTF. The CDR3 DNA is TGTGCCAGCAGCCCCGGGACAGGGGGCCAAACTAACTATGGCTACACCTTC. This chain uses TRBV7-9 with TRBJ1-2; 12 bases fit TRBD1. CDR1 and CDR2 from the germline V gene are SEHNR and FQNEAQ (reference sequence). The junction had 7 bases not matched to a gene; V was cut back by 5 bases and J by 0 bases. This CDR3 spans 17 amino acids.

The rearrangement joins TRBV3-1 to TRBJ1-6; D is unclear. Germline CDR1 LGHDT, CDR2 YNNKEL (reference sequence). V was pared by 1 base and J by 8 bases, with 6 bases between. This CDR3 has 13 residues. As DNA, the CDR3 is TGTGCCAGCAGCCAAGGGGCCGATTCACCCCTCCACTTT. Translated: CASSQGADSPLHF.

The chain combines TRBV11-2 with TRBJ2-5, with TRBD1 identical over 7 bases. The V gene's germline CDR1 is SGHAT and CDR2 FQNNGV. Trimming removed 2 bases from V and 7 bases from J; junction bases left unmatched: 1. The CDR3 extends over 12 amino acids. The CDR3 DNA reads as TGTGCCAGCAGCTTAAAGGGGGCGACCCAGTACTTC. This gives the protein CASSLKGATQYF.

V is TRBV27 and J is TRBJ1-5, with TRBD1 as a possible D gene (5 bases). The CDR3 totals 15 residues. CDR1 is MNHEY, CDR2 SMNVEV, per germline (reference sequence). V was trimmed by 6 bases and J by 0 bases, leaving 12 bases between them. CDR3 in DNA: TGTGCCAGCAGGGAAGGGGCGCATAGCAATCAGCCCCAGCATTTT. Translating it yields CASREGAHSNQPQHF.

CDR3 region: CASRLLGLYGYTF. In DNA, the CDR3 is TGTGCCAGCAGACTTCTGGGTCTCTATGGCTACACCTTC. The V gene is TRBV6-1, the J gene TRBJ1-2; D gene uncertain. The CDR3 runs to 13 residues. Germline V gene lookup returns CDR1 MNHNS and CDR2 SASEGT. V lost 6 bases to trimming and J lost 4 bases, with 12 bases between them.

Only a few counts were recorded for this clonotype. This chain uses TRBV20-1 with TRBJ2-4, with D perhaps TRBD2 (5 bases). This CDR3 has 11 amino acids. Germline V lookup: CDR1 DFQATT, CDR2 SNEGSKA (reference sequence). Trimming removed 7 bases at V and 6 bases at J, with 10 bases between. CDR3 nucleotides: TGCAGTGGTGCGGGTGGAAACATTCAGTACTTC. Amino acids: CSGAGGNIQYF.

The chain joins TRBV5-5 to TRBJ2-7, with TRBD1 matching over 7 bases. CDR3 length equals 14 residues. The J segment lost 6 bases and the V segment lost 9 bases, leaving 15 bases of the junction unmatched. CDR1 is SGHKS and CDR2 is YYEKEE in the germline V gene (reference sequence). The CDR3 protein is CATSTTGAVGEQYF. The CDR3 coding sequence is TGTGCCACCTCCACCACAGGGGCGGTGGGCGAGCAGTACTTC.

The rearrangement uses TRBV28 and TRBJ1-2, with 10 bases aligning to TRBD1. CDR1 and CDR2 from the germline V gene are MDHEN and SYDVKM. This CDR3 is 15 amino acids long. The V segment lost 11 bases and the J segment 7 bases; nucleotides outside the gene matches: 16. DNA for the CDR3: TGTGCCGCCGTGTACCGGGACAGGGGAGTTGGTGGCTACACCTTC. It is translated as CAAVYRDRGVGGYTF.

The chain carries TRBV21-1 and TRBJ1-5. TRBV21-1 is a recognized pseudogene. CDR3 size: 17 residues. The CDR3 nucleotides are TGTGCCAGCAGCAAAGGGATGAAGCGTTATAGCAATCAGCCCCAGCATTTT. Translating it yields CASSKGMKRYSNQPQHF.

Many counts were recorded for this clonotype. An end of the junction differs from the germline gene, which may be a read error. The CDR3 coding sequence is TGCGCCAGCAGCCAAGGGTTAGCCTACGAGCAGTACTTC. Translated, it gives CASSQGLAYEQYF. The chain combines TRBV3-1 with TRBJ2-7; unclear D gene. CDR1 and CDR2 from the germline V gene are LGHDT and YNNKEL (reference sequence). The CDR3 has 13 residues.

The V and J genes are TRBV9 and TRBJ1-4; D gene unclear. With 0 bases removed from V and 4 bases from J, the gap between germline ends came to 10 bases. Germline-derived CDR1 and CDR2 are SGDLS and YYNGEE. There are 15 residues in the CDR3. CDR3 DNA sequence: TGTGCCAGCAGCGTAGGTGGCGTCGGTAATGAAAAACTGTTTTTT. Amino acid sequence: CASSVGGVGNEKLFF.

The gene calls are TRBV6-6 and TRBJ2-3, with a tentative D call TRBD1 (6 bases). CDR3 length: 15 residues. CDR1 MNHNY and CDR2 SVGAGI come from the germline V gene (reference sequence). The V end was cut by 6 bases, the J end by 6 bases, with 19 bases between. CDR3 in amino acids: CASSLRRPGVDTQYF. CDR3 DNA: TGTGCCAGCAGCCTCCGACGGCCAGGGGTCGATACGCAGTATTTT.

The chain links TRBV7-2 to TRBJ2-7; D is uncertain. With 1 base removed from V and 7 bases from J, the gap between germline ends came to 17 bases. Germline-derived CDR1 and CDR2 are SGHTA and FQGNSA. The CDR3 loop spans 15 amino acids. CDR3 residues: CASSLVGNLGNEQYF. CDR3 in DNA: TGTGCCAGCAGCTTAGTAGGAAACTTGGGCAATGAGCAGTACTTC. Using reference TRBV7-2 and TRBJ2-7 for the parts outside the CDR3, the full variable domain is GAGVSQSPSNKVTEKGKDVELRCDPISGHTALYWYRQSLGQGLEFLIYFQGNSAPDKSGLPSDRFSAERTGGSVSTLTIQRTQQEDSAVYLCASSLVGNLGNEQYFGPGTRLTVT.

The table lists this clonotype with a few counts. The chain employs TRBV20-1 and TRBJ2-1; possible D gene TRBD2, 6 bases. This CDR3 has 14 residues. The V end was cut by 6 bases, the J end by 0 bases, with 12 bases between. Germline-derived CDR1 and CDR2 are DFQATT and SNEGSKA (reference sequence). The CDR3 coding sequence is TGCAGTGCCCCGCGGGGCACCTCCTACAATGAGCAGTTCTTC. Protein sequence: CSAPRGTSYNEQFF.